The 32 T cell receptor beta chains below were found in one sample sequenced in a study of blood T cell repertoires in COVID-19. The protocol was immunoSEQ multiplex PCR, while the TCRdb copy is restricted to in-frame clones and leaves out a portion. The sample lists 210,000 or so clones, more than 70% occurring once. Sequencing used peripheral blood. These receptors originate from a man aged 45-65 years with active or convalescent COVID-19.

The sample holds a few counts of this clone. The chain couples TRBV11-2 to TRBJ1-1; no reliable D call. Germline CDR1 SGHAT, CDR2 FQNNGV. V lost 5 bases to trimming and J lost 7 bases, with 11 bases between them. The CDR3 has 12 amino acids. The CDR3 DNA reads TGTGCCAGCAGCAACGAGAGATATGAAGCTTTCTTT. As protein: CASSNERYEAFF.

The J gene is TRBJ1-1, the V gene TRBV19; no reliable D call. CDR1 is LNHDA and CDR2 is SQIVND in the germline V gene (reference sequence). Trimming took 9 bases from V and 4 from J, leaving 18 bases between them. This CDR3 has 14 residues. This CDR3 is CASPAGSGGTEAFF. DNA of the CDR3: TGTGCCAGCCCGGCAGGATCTGGAGGCACTGAAGCTTTCTTT.

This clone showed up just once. The CDR3 coding sequence is TGCAGTGCTAGTCCCATGGGCCGGATCAATGAGCAGTTCTTC. Translation: CSASPMGRINEQFF. The chain links TRBV20-1 to TRBJ2-1, with D unresolved. There are 14 residues in the CDR3. Trimming cost V 3 bases and J 6 bases, with 15 bases left between them. The germline CDR1 and CDR2 sequences are DFQATT and SNEGSKA (reference sequence).

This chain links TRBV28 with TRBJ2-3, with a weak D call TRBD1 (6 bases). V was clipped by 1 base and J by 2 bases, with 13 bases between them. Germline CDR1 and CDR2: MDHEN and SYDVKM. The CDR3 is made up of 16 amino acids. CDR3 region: CASSLLNREPTDTQYF. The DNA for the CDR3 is TGTGCCAGCAGTTTATTGAACAGGGAACCCACAGATACGCAGTATTTT. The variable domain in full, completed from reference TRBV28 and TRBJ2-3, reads DVKVTQSSRYLVKRTGEKVFLECVQDMDHENMFWYRQDPGLGLRLIYFSYDVKMKEKGDIPEGYSVSREKKERFSLILESASTNQTSMYLCASSLLNREPTDTQYFGPGTRLTVL.

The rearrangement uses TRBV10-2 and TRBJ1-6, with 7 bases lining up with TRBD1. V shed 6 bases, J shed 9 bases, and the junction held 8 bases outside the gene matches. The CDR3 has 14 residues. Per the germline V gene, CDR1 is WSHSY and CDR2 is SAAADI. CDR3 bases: TGCGCCAGCAGCGGGACAGTTAGGAGTTCACCCCTCCACTTT. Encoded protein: CASSGTVRSSPLHF.

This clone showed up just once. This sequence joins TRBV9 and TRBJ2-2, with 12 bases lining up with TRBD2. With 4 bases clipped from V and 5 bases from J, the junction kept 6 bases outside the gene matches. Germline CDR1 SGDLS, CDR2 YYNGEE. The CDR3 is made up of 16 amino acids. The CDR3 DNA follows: TGTGCCAGCAGCATCGCTAGCGGGAGGGGTACCGGGGAGCTGTTTTTT. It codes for CASSIASGRGTGELFF.

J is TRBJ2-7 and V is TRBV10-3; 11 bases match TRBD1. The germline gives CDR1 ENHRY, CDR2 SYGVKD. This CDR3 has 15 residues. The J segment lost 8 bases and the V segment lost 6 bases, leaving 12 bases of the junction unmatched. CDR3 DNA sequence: TGTGCCATCAGCAACGAACCGGGGACAGGGGGGAAGCAGTACTTC. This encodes CAISNEPGTGGKQYF.

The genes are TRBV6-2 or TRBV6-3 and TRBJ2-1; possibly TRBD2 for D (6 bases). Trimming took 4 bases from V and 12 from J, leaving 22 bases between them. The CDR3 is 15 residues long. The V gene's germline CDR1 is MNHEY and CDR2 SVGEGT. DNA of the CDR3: TGTGCCAGCAGTTCCCTACTAGCTTCGGTTACTATGCAGTTCTTC. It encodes CASSSLLASVTMQFF.

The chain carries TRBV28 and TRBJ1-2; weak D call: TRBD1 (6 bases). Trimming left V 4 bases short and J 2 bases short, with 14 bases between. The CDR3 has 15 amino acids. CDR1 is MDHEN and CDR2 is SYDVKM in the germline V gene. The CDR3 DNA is TGTGCCAGCAGTTCAAGGACAGCGCCAAACTATGGCTACACCTTC. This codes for CASSSRTAPNYGYTF.

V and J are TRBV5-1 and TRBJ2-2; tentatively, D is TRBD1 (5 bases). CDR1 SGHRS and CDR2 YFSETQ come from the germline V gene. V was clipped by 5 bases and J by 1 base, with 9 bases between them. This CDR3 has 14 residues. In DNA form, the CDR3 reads TGCGCCAGCAGGAAGGACAAGAACACCGGGGAGCTGTTTTTT. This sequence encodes CASRKDKNTGELFF.

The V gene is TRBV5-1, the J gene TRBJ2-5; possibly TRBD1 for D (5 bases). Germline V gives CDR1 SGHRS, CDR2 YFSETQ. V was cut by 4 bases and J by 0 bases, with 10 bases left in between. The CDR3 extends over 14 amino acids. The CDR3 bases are TGCGCCAGCAGCGCACAGGCGTACCAAGAGACCCAGTACTTC. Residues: CASSAQAYQETQYF.

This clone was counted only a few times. The CDR3 bases are TGTGCCAGCAGTTTAGCGGGGGGGATATCAGAGACCCAGTACTTC. Translated, it gives CASSLAGGISETQYF. The chain uses TRBV6-5 and TRBJ2-5, with 11 bases aligning to TRBD2. Looked up from germline, CDR1 is MNHEY and CDR2 is SVGAGI. J gave up 4 bases and V 4 bases, and 5 bases lay outside the gene matches. The CDR3 is made up of 15 amino acids.

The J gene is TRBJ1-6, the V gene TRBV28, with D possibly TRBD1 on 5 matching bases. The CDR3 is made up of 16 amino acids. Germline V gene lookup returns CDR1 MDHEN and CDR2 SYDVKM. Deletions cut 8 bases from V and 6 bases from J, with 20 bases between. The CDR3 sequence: CASPGHKPGVNSPLHF. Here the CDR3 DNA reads TGTGCCAGCCCCGGGCACAAACCGGGGGTTAATTCACCCCTCCACTTT.

The CDR3 region is CASSLLGGRPDNEQFF. Written as DNA, the CDR3 is TGTGCCAGCAGTTTATTGGGGGGGCGTCCAGACAATGAGCAGTTCTTC. The genes are TRBV27 and TRBJ2-1; weak D call: TRBD2 (7 bases). This CDR3 has 16 residues. Germline loops: CDR1 MNHEY, CDR2 SMNVEV (reference sequence). Deletions cut 1 base from V and 5 bases from J, with 15 bases between.

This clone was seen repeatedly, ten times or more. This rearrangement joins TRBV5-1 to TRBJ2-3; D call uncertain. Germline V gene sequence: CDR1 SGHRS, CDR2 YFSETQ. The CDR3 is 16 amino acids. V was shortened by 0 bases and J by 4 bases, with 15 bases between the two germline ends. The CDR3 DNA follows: TGCGCCAGCAGCTTGGTGTCTCCCCCCTCCCCAGATACGCAGTATTTT. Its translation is CASSLVSPPSPDTQYF.

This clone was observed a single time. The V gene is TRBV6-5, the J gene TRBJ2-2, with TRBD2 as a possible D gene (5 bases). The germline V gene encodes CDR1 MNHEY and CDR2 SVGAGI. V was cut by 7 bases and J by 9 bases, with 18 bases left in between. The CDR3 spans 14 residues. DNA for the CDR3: TGTGCCAGCACCGCTTACGAGCGGTCCAGGGAGCTGTTTTTT. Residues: CASTAYERSRELFF.

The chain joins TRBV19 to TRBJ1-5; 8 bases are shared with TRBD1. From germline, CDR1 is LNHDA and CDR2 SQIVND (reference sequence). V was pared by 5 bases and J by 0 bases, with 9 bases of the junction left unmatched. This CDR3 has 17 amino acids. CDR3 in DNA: TGTGCCAGTAGTCCCAGGGGGCGGCCATATAGCAATCAGCCCCAGCATTTT. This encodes CASSPRGRPYSNQPQHF.

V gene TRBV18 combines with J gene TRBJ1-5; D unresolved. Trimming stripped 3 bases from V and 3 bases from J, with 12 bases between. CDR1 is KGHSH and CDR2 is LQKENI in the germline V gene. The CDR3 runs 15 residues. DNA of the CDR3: TGTGCCAGCTCACCCTCTGGGAGGGTCAATCAGCCCCAGCATTTT. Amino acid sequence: CASSPSGRVNQPQHF.

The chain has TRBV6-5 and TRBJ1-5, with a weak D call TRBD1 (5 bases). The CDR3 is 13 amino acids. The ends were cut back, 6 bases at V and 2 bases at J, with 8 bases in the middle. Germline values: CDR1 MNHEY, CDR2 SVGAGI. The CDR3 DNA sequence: TGTGCCAGCAGATTCAGGGGCAATCAGCCCCAGCATTTT. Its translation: CASRFRGNQPQHF.

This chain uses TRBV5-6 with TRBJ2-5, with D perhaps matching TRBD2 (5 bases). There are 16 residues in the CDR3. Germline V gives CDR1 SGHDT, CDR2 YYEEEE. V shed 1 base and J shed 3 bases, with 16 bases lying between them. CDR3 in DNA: TGTGCCAGCAGCTTGAGGCGGCTGTTCGGGAAAGAGACCCAGTACTTC. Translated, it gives CASSLRRLFGKETQYF.

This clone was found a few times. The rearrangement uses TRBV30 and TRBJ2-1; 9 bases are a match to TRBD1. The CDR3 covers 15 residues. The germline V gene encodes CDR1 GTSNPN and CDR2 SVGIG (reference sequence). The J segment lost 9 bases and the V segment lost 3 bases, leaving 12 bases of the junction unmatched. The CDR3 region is CAWRPNRGQRIEQFF. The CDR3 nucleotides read TGTGCCTGGAGACCAAACAGGGGGCAACGGATTGAGCAGTTCTTC.

DNA of the CDR3: TGTGCCAGCAGCCGAGGGAGCTCCTATAATTCACCCCTCCACTTT. It specifies CASSRGSSYNSPLHF. The chain uses TRBV14 and TRBJ1-6; D remains unclear. Trimming pared 4 bases from V and 0 bases from J, leaving 7 bases between. Germline loops: CDR1 SGHDN, CDR2 FVKESK. The CDR3 consists of 15 residues.

CDR3 protein: CASSEPGTAYSNQPQHF. DNA of the CDR3: TGCGCCAGCAGTGAACCCGGGACAGCCTATAGCAATCAGCCCCAGCATTTT. This chain uses TRBV10-1 with TRBJ1-5, with TRBD1 matching 7 bases. Germline CDR1 and CDR2: WNHNN and SYGVQD (reference sequence). V was pared by 3 bases and J by 0 bases, with 8 bases of the junction left unmatched. The CDR3 is 17 amino acids.

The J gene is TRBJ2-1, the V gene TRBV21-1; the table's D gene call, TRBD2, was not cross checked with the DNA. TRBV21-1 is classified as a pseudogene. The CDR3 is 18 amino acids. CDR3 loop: CASSKEVRAGGQYNEQFF. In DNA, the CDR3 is TGTGCCAGCAGCAAAGAGGTACGGGCGGGAGGGCAGTACAATGAGCAGTTCTTC.

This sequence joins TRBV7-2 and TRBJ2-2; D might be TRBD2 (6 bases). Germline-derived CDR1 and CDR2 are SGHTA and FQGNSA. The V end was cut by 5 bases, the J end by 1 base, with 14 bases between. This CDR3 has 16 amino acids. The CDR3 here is CASSPPGLRNTGELFF. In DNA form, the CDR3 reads TGTGCCAGCAGCCCACCGGGACTTAGGAACACCGGGGAGCTGTTTTTT. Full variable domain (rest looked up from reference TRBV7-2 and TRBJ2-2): GAGVSQSPSNKVTEKGKDVELRCDPISGHTALYWYRQSLGQGLEFLIYFQGNSAPDKSGLPSDRFSAERTGGSVSTLTIQRTQQEDSAVYLCASSPPGLRNTGELFFGEGSRLTVL.

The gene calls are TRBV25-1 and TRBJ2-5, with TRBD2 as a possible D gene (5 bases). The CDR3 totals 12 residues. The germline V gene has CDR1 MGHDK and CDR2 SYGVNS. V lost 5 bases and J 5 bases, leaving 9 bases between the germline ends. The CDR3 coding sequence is TGTGCCAGCAGTTCGGGGAGCGAGACCCAGTACTTC. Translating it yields CASSSGSETQYF.

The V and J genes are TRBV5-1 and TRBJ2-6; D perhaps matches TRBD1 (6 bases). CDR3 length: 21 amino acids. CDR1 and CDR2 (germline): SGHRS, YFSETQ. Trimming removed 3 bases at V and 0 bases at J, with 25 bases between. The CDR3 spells CASSWGHGNARRSSGANVLTF. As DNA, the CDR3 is TGCGCCAGCAGCTGGGGACATGGTAATGCGAGGAGGTCCTCTGGGGCCAACGTCCTGACTTTC.

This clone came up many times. The chain's CDR3 is CASSPGWGLAGQPYNEQFF. CDR3 coding DNA: TGTGCCAGCAGTCCTGGCTGGGGACTAGCGGGGCAACCCTACAATGAGCAGTTCTTC. V and J are TRBV27 and TRBJ2-1, with 13 positions matching TRBD2. The V segment lost 5 bases and the J segment 2 bases; nucleotides outside the gene matches: 12. In germline, CDR1 is MNHEY, CDR2 SMNVEV (reference sequence). The CDR3 contains 19 residues.

The CDR3 DNA reads as TGTGCCAGCAGCCAGGTACACTCTGGGGCCAACGTCCTGACTTTC. Amino acids: CASSQVHSGANVLTF. V usage is TRBV7-2 and J usage is TRBJ2-6; the D is unclear. Trimming cost V 5 bases and J 0 bases, with 8 bases left between them. Germline CDR1 and CDR2: SGHTA and FQGNSA. This CDR3 is 15 amino acids long. Using reference TRBV7-2 and TRBJ2-6 for the parts outside the CDR3, the full variable domain is GAGVSQSPSNKVTEKGKDVELRCDPISGHTALYWYRQSLGQGLEFLIYFQGNSAPDKSGLPSDRFSAERTGGSVSTLTIQRTQQEDSAVYLCASSQVHSGANVLTFGAGSRLTVL.

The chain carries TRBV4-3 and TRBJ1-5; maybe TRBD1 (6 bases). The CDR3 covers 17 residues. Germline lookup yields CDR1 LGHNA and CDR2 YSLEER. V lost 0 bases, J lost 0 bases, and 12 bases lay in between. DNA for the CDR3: TGCGCCAGCAGCCAAGATGAGGGGGTAACTAGCAATCAGCCCCAGCATTTT. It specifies CASSQDEGVTSNQPQHF.

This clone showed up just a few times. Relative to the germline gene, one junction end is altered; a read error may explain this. Written as DNA, the CDR3 is TGTGCCAGCAGCTTGGGGTCCGCGCAGGGCAAACAGCCCCAGCATTTT. Protein product: CASSLGSAQGKQPQHF. J is TRBJ1-5 and V is TRBV5-5; tentatively, D is TRBD1 (5 bases). This CDR3 contains 16 residues. The V gene's germline CDR1 is SGHKS and CDR2 YYEKEE (reference sequence).

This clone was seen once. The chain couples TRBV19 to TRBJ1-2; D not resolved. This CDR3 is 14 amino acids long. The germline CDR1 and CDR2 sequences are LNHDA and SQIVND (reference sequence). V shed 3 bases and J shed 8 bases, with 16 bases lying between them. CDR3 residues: CASSMVSRYEGYTF. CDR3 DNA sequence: TGTGCCAGTAGTATGGTTAGCCGTTATGAAGGCTACACCTTC.